This T cell receptor beta chain was recovered during a study of blood T cell repertoires in COVID-19. Sequencing was performed with immunoSEQ multiplex PCR; in TCRdb, only in-frame clones are kept and a portion is missing. The table shows tens of thousands of clones, with about 90% occurring only once. V was shortened by 1 base and J by 4 bases, with 10 bases between the two germline ends. This CDR3 has 14 residues. Germline CDR1 reads LNHDA; CDR2 reads SQIVND (reference sequence). Sequences were obtained from peripheral blood. The V gene is TRBV19, the J gene TRBJ1-2; TRBD1 is a possible D gene (6 bases). The receptor's source is a man between 60 and 75 years old with acute or convalescent COVID-19. CDR3 DNA sequence: TGTGCCAGTAGTATAGGGGGACAACTCTATGGCTACACCTTC. It codes for CASSIGGQLYGYTF.